These 24 T cell receptor beta chains share one sample of origin, sequenced in a study of a mutant IDH1 vaccine in newly diagnosed glioma. Regarding time point: baseline, week 1 (first vaccination visit). Treatment specified: pre-vaccination baseline after standard-of-care therapy. Generated by immunoSEQ multiplex PCR, the TCRdb table keeps only in-frame clones and is missing some. The data contain some 70,000 clones, 79% of them singletons. The source was PBMCs, collected from a glioma patient treated with radiotherapy, temozolomide or both. The receptors were gathered from a man aged 50-59 years with glioma.

This clone was observed once. The rearrangement links TRBV19 to TRBJ2-2; TRBD1 aligns across 8 bases. Germline V CDR1 and CDR2: LNHDA, SQIVND (reference sequence). CDR3 size: 15 residues. The junction had 9 bases not matched to a gene; V was cut back by 5 bases and J by 7 bases. CDR3 protein: CASSPRQGKNGELFF. CDR3 DNA sequence: TGTGCCAGTAGTCCGAGACAGGGGAAGAACGGGGAGCTGTTTTTT.

V and J are TRBV27 and TRBJ1-1, with D possibly TRBD1 on 5 matching bases. The V end was cut by 4 bases, the J end by 4 bases, with 19 bases between. This CDR3 spans 16 amino acids. Germline V gene sequence: CDR1 MNHEY, CDR2 SMNVEV (reference sequence). CDR3 bases: TGTGCCAGCAGTTACAAGGAAGCAGGGTGGGTCACTGAAGCTTTCTTT. Encoded protein: CASSYKEAGWVTEAFF.

This clone was counted a single time. This chain joins TRBV7-2 and TRBJ2-7; 9 bases agree with TRBD2. Per the germline V gene, CDR1 is SGHTA and CDR2 is FQGNSA. The CDR3 totals 14 residues. Trimming removed 3 bases from V and 7 bases from J; junction bases left unmatched: 7. The CDR3 reads CASSLGGGAQEQYF. The CDR3 DNA sequence: TGTGCCAGCAGCTTGGGCGGGGGGGCGCAAGAGCAGTACTTC.

The gene calls are TRBV28 and TRBJ1-1, with 11 positions matching TRBD1. Germline V gene sequence: CDR1 MDHEN, CDR2 SYDVKM. The length of the CDR3 is 13 residues. The DNA for the CDR3 is TGTGTCTCCTGGACAGGGGGCAGGACTGAAGCTTTCTTT. It yields the protein CVSWTGGRTEAFF. Based on the CDR3 plus reference TRBV28 and TRBJ1-1, the full variable domain is DVKVTQSSRYLVKRTGEKVFLECVQDMDHENMFWYRQDPGLGLRLIYFSYDVKMKEKGDIPEGYSVSREKKERFSLILESASTNQTSMYLCVSWTGGRTEAFFGQGTRLTVV.

V and J are TRBV10-3 and TRBJ1-4; unclear D gene. The CDR3 covers 15 residues. Germline-derived CDR1 and CDR2 are ENHRY and SYGVKD. V lost 6 bases and J 5 bases, leaving 16 bases between the germline ends. The CDR3 sequence: CAISQLPGGNEKLFF. In DNA, the CDR3 is TGTGCCATCAGCCAATTACCGGGAGGGAATGAAAAACTGTTTTTT.

V is TRBV30 and J is TRBJ2-1; the D gene could be TRBD1 or TRBD2 (5 bases each). The CDR3 length is 13 residues. Germline V gene sequence: CDR1 GTSNPN, CDR2 SVGIG (reference sequence). V was trimmed by 0 bases and J by 12 bases, leaving 15 bases between them. This chain's CDR3 is CAWSVMAGAGQFF. The CDR3 nucleotides are TGTGCCTGGAGTGTAATGGCCGGGGCGGGGCAGTTCTTC.

The chain recombines TRBV6-5 with TRBJ2-1; the match to TRBD2 covers 10 bases. The V gene's germline CDR1 is MNHEY and CDR2 SVGAGI. V shed 10 bases and J 4 bases; nucleotides not matched to a gene: 7. This CDR3 contains 14 residues. The CDR3 coding sequence is TGTGCCACCGGTTCTAGCGGGAGTTACAATGAGCAGTTCTTC. Encoded protein: CATGSSGSYNEQFF.

The rearrangement links TRBV29-1 to TRBJ2-7; 10 nucleotides align to TRBD1. The CDR3 has 13 residues. With V trimmed by 5 bases and J by 7 bases, 8 bases remained unmatched. Germline CDR1 reads SQVTM; CDR2 reads ANQGSEA. The DNA of the CDR3 is TGCAGCGTTAGGACAGGGGGAGCGAAGGAGCAGTACTTC. Its protein product is CSVRTGGAKEQYF.

This chain connects TRBV7-2 to TRBJ2-3, with 7 bases lining up with TRBD1. Germline-derived CDR1 and CDR2 are SGHTA and FQGNSA. Trimming took 7 bases from V and 4 from J; bases not matched to a gene: 8. CDR3 length: 14 residues. CDR3 sequence (DNA): TGTGCCAGCAAGCTTACCCAGGGGGCAGATACGCAGTATTTT. Protein sequence: CASKLTQGADTQYF. Filled out from reference TRBV7-2 and TRBJ2-3, the complete variable domain reads GAGVSQSPSNKVTEKGKDVELRCDPISGHTALYWYRQSLGQGLEFLIYFQGNSAPDKSGLPSDRFSAERTGGSVSTLTIQRTQQEDSAVYLCASKLTQGADTQYFGPGTRLTVL.

This sequence joins TRBV29-1 and TRBJ2-7; 8 positions agree with TRBD1. The CDR3 is 15 amino acids. The J segment lost 4 bases and the V segment lost 5 bases, leaving 13 bases of the junction unmatched. In germline, CDR1 is SQVTM, CDR2 ANQGSEA. The CDR3 nucleotides are TGCAGCGTTCAACCTGACAGGGGTCCTTCTTACGAGCAGTACTTC. This codes for CSVQPDRGPSYEQYF.

As regards this clone: An end of the junction differs from the germline gene, which may be a read error. For the CDR3, the DNA is TGTGCTAGCAGCTTAGGTCAGGGCACCGGGGAGCTGTTTTTT. Translating gives CASSLGQGTGELFF. The chain has TRBV7-7 and TRBJ2-2; weak D call: TRBD1 (5 bases). The V gene's germline CDR1 is SSHAT and CDR2 FNYEAQ (reference sequence). The CDR3 runs to 14 residues.

The genes are TRBV7-9 and TRBJ1-5; D perhaps matches TRBD1 (5 bases). Germline V gene data show CDR1 as SEHNR and CDR2 as FQNEAQ (reference sequence). The CDR3 length is 16 residues. Trimming removed 4 bases from V and 6 bases from J, with 19 bases in between. CDR3 sequence: CASSYGGGQGGQPQHF. CDR3 coding DNA: TGTGCCAGCAGCTACGGAGGAGGGCAGGGTGGTCAGCCCCAGCATTTT.

The V and J genes are TRBV5-1 and TRBJ1-2; maybe TRBD1 (6 bases). CDR1 is SGHRS and CDR2 is YFSETQ in the germline V gene. Deletions cut 0 bases from V and 8 bases from J, with 17 bases between. The CDR3 is 15 amino acids. CDR3 sequence (DNA): TGCGCCAGCAGCTTGGCATCGGGGGCGGTGGACGGCTACACCTTC. Its translation is CASSLASGAVDGYTF.

On this clone itself: One end of the junction fails to match germline, which may point to a read error. This chain joins TRBV7-7 and TRBJ2-2; unclear D gene. There are 15 residues in the CDR3. Germline CDR1 and CDR2: SSHAT and FNYEAQ (reference sequence). The CDR3 sequence: CASSLEPLGTGELFF. The CDR3 nucleotides are TGTGCTAGCAGCCTAGAGCCTTTGGGCACCGGGGAGCTGTTTTTT.

The chain uses TRBV7-9 and TRBJ1-2; the match to TRBD1 covers 8 bases. This CDR3 is 13 amino acids long. CDR1 SEHNR and CDR2 FQNEAQ come from the germline V gene (reference sequence). Trimming at V came to 5 bases and at J to 8 bases, leaving 7 bases not matched to a gene. CDR3 DNA sequence: TGTGCCAGCAGCCTAGGGGACAGGAAGGGCTACACCTTC. This codes for CASSLGDRKGYTF.

The chain is built from TRBV6-4 and TRBJ1-5, with unresolved D. V lost 8 bases and J 10 bases, leaving 12 bases between the germline ends. Germline assignment: CDR1 MRHNA and CDR2 SNTAGT. The CDR3 totals 11 residues. CDR3 sequence reads: CASGQGRPQHF. The CDR3 coding sequence is TGTGCCAGCGGCCAAGGACGCCCCCAGCATTTT.

The chain combines TRBV2 with TRBJ2-7; D is perhaps TRBD2 (7 bases). V was trimmed by 0 bases and J by 1 base, leaving 10 bases between them. The CDR3 is 15 amino acids. From germline, CDR1 is SNHLY and CDR2 FYNNEI. Written as DNA, the CDR3 is TGTGCCAGCAGTGAAGCCGGGGGGCCATCCTACGAGCAGTACTTC. Translating gives CASSEAGGPSYEQYF.

The chain is built from TRBV6-5 and TRBJ1-1, with 7 bases aligning to TRBD1. Germline trimming cut 5 bases from V and 8 bases from J; bases unmatched to any gene: 5. The CDR3 has 12 amino acids. Germline CDR1 reads MNHEY; CDR2 reads SVGAGI. CDR3 DNA: TGTGCCAGCAGTGACAGGGCGACCGAAGCTTTCTTT. Encoded protein: CASSDRATEAFF.

V is TRBV18 and J is TRBJ1-1; tentatively, D is TRBD1 (5 bases). Germline V gene data show CDR1 as KGHSH and CDR2 as LQKENI. V gave up 0 bases and J gave up 3 bases, with 14 bases separating them. There are 16 residues in the CDR3. The CDR3 DNA is TGTGCCAGCTCACCACCGGTAGAGGGGTTGGACACTGAAGCTTTCTTT. The encoded protein is CASSPPVEGLDTEAFF.

V is TRBV13 and J is TRBJ2-4; D may correspond to TRBD1 or TRBD2 (5 bases each). V was pared by 6 bases and J by 6 bases, with 18 bases between. This CDR3 has 15 amino acids. CDR1 is PRHDT, CDR2 FYEKMQ, per germline (reference sequence). The CDR3 region is CASSLSGASGNIQYF. CDR3 coding DNA: TGTGCCAGCAGTTTGTCCGGGGCATCGGGAAACATTCAGTACTTC. The variable domain in full, completed from reference TRBV13 and TRBJ2-4, reads AAGVIQSPRHLIKEKRETATLKCYPIPRHDTVYWYQQGPGQDPQFLISFYEKMQSDKGSIPDRFSAQQFSDYHSELNMSSLELGDSALYFCASSLSGASGNIQYFGAGTRLSVL.

V usage is TRBV9 and J usage is TRBJ2-2; D remains unclear. V was cut by 3 bases and J by 0 bases, with 9 bases left in between. The germline CDR1 and CDR2 sequences are SGDLS and YYNGEE. The CDR3 consists of 15 residues. CDR3 bases: TGTGCCAGCAGCGACGACGGATCGAACACCGGGGAGCTGTTTTTT. This sequence encodes CASSDDGSNTGELFF. Based on the CDR3 plus reference TRBV9 and TRBJ2-2, the full variable domain is DSGVTQTPKHLITATGQRVTLRCSPRSGDLSVYWYQQSLDQGLQFLIQYYNGEERAKGNILERFSAQQFPDLHSELNLSSLELGDSALYFCASSDDGSNTGELFFGEGSRLTVL.

The chain is built from TRBV11-3 and TRBJ2-1; D is possibly TRBD2 (6 bases). The CDR3 runs 16 residues. V was shortened by 5 bases and J by 1 base, with 15 bases between the two germline ends. CDR1 SGHNT and CDR2 YENEEA come from the germline V gene. The CDR3: CASSRSSEPSYNEQFF. In nucleotides, the CDR3 is TGTGCCAGCAGCCGATCTAGCGAACCGTCCTACAATGAGCAGTTCTTC.

The chain joins TRBV6-1 to TRBJ1-1; D gene ambiguous. V dropped 2 bases and J dropped 4 bases, with 11 bases sitting between them. The CDR3 extends over 14 amino acids. CDR1 MNHNS and CDR2 SASEGT come from the germline V gene. For the CDR3, the DNA is TGTGCCAGCAGTGAATATACCTCGAGCACTGAAGCTTTCTTT. Protein: CASSEYTSSTEAFF.

The chain uses TRBV5-6 and TRBJ2-1, with 10 nucleotides matching TRBD2. This CDR3 has 15 residues. Trimming cost V 1 base and J 10 bases; bases outside gene matches: 8. Germline assignment: CDR1 SGHDT and CDR2 YYEEEE. The CDR3 DNA reads TGTGCCAGCAGCTTGCCCAGCGGGGGGGCCGGGGAGCAGTTCTTC. Translated: CASSLPSGGAGEQFF.